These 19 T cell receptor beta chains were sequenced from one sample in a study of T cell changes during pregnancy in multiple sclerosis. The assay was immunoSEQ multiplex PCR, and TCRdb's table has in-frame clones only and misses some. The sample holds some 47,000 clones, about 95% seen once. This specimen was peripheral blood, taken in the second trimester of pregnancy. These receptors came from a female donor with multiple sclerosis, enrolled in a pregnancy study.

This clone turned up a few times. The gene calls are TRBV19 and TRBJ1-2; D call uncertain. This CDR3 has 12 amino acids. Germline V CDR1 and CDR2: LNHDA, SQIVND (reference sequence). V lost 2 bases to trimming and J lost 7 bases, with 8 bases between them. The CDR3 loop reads CASSIHSGGYTF. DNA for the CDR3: TGTGCCAGTAGTATACACTCTGGTGGCTACACCTTC.

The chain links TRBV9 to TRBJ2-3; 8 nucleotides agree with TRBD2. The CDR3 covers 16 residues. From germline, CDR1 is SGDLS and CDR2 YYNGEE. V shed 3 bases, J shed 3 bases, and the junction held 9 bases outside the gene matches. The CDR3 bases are TGTGCCAGCAGCGGACCGGGACTAGGCAAGACAGATACGCAGTATTTT. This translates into CASSGPGLGKTDTQYF. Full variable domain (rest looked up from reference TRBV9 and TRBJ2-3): DSGVTQTPKHLITATGQRVTLRCSPRSGDLSVYWYQQSLDQGLQFLIQYYNGEERAKGNILERFSAQQFPDLHSELNLSSLELGDSALYFCASSGPGLGKTDTQYFGPGTRLTVL.

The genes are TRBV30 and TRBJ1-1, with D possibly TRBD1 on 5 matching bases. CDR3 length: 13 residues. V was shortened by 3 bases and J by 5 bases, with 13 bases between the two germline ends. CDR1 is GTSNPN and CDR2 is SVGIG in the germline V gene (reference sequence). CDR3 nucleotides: TGTGCCTGGAGCCTTATGGGGGGGACTGAAGCTTTCTTT. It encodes CAWSLMGGTEAFF.

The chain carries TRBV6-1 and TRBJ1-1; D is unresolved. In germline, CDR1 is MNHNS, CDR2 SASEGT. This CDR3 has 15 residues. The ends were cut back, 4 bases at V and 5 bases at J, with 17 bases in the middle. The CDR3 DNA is TGTGCCAGCAGTGCAACCAGCCGAGGCGGGACTGAAGCTTTCTTT. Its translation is CASSATSRGGTEAFF.

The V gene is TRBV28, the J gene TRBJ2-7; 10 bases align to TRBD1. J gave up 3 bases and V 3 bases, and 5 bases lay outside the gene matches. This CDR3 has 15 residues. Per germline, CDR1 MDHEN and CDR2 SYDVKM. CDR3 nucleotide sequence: TGTGCCAGCAGTTTCCCGACAGGGGGCCACTACGAGCAGTACTTC. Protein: CASSFPTGGHYEQYF.

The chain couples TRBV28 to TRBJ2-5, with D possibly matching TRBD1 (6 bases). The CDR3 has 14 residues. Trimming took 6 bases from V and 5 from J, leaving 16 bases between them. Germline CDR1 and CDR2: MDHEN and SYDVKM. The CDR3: CASREGGSTETQYF. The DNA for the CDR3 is TGTGCCAGCAGGGAAGGGGGTAGTACGGAGACCCAGTACTTC.

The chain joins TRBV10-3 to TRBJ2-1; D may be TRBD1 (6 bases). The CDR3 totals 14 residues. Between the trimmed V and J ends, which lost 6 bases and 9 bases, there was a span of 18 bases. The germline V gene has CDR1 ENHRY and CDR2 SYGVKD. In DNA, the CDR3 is TGTGCCATCAGCATATTGACAGGCGTTGGTGAGCAGTTCTTC. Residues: CAISILTGVGEQFF.

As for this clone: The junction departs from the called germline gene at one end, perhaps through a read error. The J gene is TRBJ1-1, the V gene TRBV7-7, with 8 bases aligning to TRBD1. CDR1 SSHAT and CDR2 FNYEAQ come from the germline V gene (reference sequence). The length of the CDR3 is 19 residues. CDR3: CASSLRIVDRDSSRTAELF. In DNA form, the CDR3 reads TGTGCCAGCAGCTTAAGGATTGTGGACAGGGACTCTTCACGGACGGCGGAACTCTTT.

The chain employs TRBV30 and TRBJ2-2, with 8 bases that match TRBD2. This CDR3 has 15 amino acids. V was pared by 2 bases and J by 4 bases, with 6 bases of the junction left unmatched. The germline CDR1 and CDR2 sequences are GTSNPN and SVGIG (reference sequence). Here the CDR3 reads CAWSSGTRATGELFF. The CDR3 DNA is TGTGCCTGGAGTTCCGGGACTAGGGCCACCGGGGAGCTGTTTTTT.

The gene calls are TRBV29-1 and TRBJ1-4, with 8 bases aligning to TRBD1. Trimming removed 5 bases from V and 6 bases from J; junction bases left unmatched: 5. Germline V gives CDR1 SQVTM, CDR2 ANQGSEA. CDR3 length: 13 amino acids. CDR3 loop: CSVRTGTDEKLFF. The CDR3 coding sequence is TGCAGCGTTAGGACAGGGACGGATGAAAAACTGTTTTTT.

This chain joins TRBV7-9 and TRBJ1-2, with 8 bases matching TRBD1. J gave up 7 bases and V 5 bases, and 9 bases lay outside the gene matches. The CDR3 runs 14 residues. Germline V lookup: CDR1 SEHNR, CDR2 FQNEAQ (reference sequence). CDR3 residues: CASSARDRRSGYTF. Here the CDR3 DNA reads TGTGCCAGCAGCGCCCGGGACAGGCGGAGTGGCTACACCTTC.

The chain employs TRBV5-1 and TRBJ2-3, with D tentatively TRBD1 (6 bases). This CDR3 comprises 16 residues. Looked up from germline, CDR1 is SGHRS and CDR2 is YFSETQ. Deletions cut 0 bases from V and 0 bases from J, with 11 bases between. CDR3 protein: CASSLGQAASTDTQYF. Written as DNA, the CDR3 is TGCGCCAGCAGCTTGGGACAGGCAGCAAGCACAGATACGCAGTATTTT.

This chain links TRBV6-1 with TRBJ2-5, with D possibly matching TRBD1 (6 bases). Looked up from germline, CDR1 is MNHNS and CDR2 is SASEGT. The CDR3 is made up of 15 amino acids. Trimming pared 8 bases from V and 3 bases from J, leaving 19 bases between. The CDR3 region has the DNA TGTGCCAGCGACCCTAGGACAGTGCTTAAAGAGACCCAGTACTTC. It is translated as CASDPRTVLKETQYF.

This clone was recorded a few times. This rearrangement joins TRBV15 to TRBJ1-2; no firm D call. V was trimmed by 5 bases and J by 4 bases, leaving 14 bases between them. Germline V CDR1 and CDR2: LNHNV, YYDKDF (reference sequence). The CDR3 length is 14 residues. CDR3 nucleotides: TGTGCCACCAGCTCGCGAGTTACCGGCTATGGCTACACCTTC. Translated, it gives CATSSRVTGYGYTF.

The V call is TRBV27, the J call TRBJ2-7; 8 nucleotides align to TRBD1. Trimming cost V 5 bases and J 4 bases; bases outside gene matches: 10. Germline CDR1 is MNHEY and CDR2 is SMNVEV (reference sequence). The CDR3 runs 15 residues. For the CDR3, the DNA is TGTGCCAGCAGTAGTTCAGGGGGCGATTCTTACGAGCAGTACTTC. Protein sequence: CASSSSGGDSYEQYF.

This chain's CDR3 is CASSRAGGGANTGELFF. As DNA, the CDR3 is TGCGCCAGCAGCCGGGCCGGGGGGGGCGCGAACACCGGGGAGCTGTTTTTT. The chain employs TRBV4-3 and TRBJ2-2, with TRBD2 matching over 8 bases. With 4 bases clipped from V and 0 bases from J, the junction kept 7 bases outside the gene matches. The CDR3 loop spans 17 amino acids. Looked up from germline, CDR1 is LGHNA and CDR2 is YSLEER.

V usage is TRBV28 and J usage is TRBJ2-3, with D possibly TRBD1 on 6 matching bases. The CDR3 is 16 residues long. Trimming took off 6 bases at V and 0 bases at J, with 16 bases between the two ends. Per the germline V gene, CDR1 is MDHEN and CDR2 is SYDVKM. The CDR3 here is CASRVGGWDSTDTQYF. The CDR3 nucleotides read TGTGCCAGCAGGGTAGGGGGATGGGACAGCACAGATACGCAGTATTTT.

The CDR3 is CASRGLAGGRNTGELFF. In nucleotides, the CDR3 is TGTGCCAGCAGAGGACTAGCGGGGGGACGGAACACCGGGGAGCTGTTTTTT. The rearrangement joins TRBV2 to TRBJ2-2, with 14 bases that match TRBD2. Germline V CDR1 and CDR2: SNHLY, FYNNEI. The CDR3 totals 17 residues. V lost 6 bases and J lost 1; bases outside the gene matches: 4.

The CDR3 DNA is TGTGCCAGCAGGGCAGGGGGCACCGGGGAGCTGTTTTTT. Translated: CASRAGGTGELFF. The J gene is TRBJ2-2, the V gene TRBV2, with TRBD1 matching over 7 bases. V was pared by 6 bases and J by 4 bases, with 2 bases of the junction left unmatched. Germline values: CDR1 SNHLY, CDR2 FYNNEI. The CDR3 has 13 amino acids.